A single TCR beta chain is shown here with its context. Its antigen has not been determined. No base-level quality is on record; no much larger clone is a single base apart. This record comes from a study of blood T cell repertoires in COVID-19 (dated by TCRdb to 2020 to 2021). Background on the whole study: Samples from collaborators originated in the United States, Italy and Spain and spanned both the acute and convalescent phases of COVID-19. The material from the prospective study consisted of cDNA or gDNA derived from T cells, B-cell-depleted T cells, or PBMCs. Deeply sampled blood TCRbeta repertoires from subjects exposed to, actively infected with, or recovered from COVID-19 were included in the dataset. The repertoires were made available in a free public database intended to serve as a resource for research on the immune response to SARS-CoV-2. Samples were obtained from the ongoing ImmuneRACE study (first 160 participants) and from some 1,200 subjects provided by 6 global collaborators. The sample metadata nearly always contained a de-identified subject ID, COVID-19 status, age in years and sex. HLA class I and class II types, where available, came from metadata supplied by the sample provider rather than from assay-based typing. Findings and caveats that apply to the study as a whole: The quantity of clinical and demographic metadata differed by source and by participant and was supplied without curation.

Collaborating institutions collected whole blood in K2EDTA tubes following their own protocols. Collaborator samples were shipped for TCRbeta analysis as frozen whole blood, isolated PBMCs, or DNA extracted from either sample type. Its CDR3 holds 15 amino acids, cysteine through phenylalanine. The entry retains the CDR3 DNA only, 45 bases that are in frame from base 1. The germline V gene yields SQVTM for CDR1 and ANQGSEA for CDR2. Trimming accounts for 6 bases at V and 3 bases at J, while the number of junction bases matched to no gene is 7. TCRbeta CDR3 regions were amplified from genomic DNA by means of the immunoSEQ Assay, a bias-controlled multiplex PCR. The study's own analysis went as follows. The number of nucleated cells in each sample was estimated from the amplification of reference gene primers within the assay. To quantify the absolute abundance of each unique TCRbeta CDR3 rearrangement, sequence reads were collapsed and filtered. For each sample, productive Simpson clonality was calculated as the square root of Simpson's diversity index across productive rearrangements. TCRdb's version of the immuneACCESS table is confined to in-frame rearrangements and falls short of the full clone set. An unresolved V gene accounts for under half of the shortfall where checked; the remainder is of unknown origin. V and J calls and clone size are given by that table; D and trimming were obtained from the DNA. The sample table records 250,000 to 300,000 clones; 80% to 85% of these occur just once. In total, the top ten clones hold roughly 4% of the sample.

Sequencing was carried out using peripheral blood. The chain employs TRBV29-1 and TRBJ2-1, with 11 bases in between that match TRBD2. The receptor was derived from a man aged 60 to 75 with acute or convalescent COVID-19. The CDR3 region has the sequence CSVRTSGPDYNEQFF. The nucleotide sequence is given as TGCAGCGTCCGGACTAGCGGGCCAGACTACAATGAGCAGTTCTTC.